The entry below describes one TCR beta chain. The specificity of this receptor is unknown. No per-base quality is available; no much larger clone lies one base away. TCRbeta CDR3 regions were amplified from genomic DNA using the immunoSEQ Assay, a bias-controlled multiplex PCR. On the study's bioinformatics: Nucleated cell counts per sample were estimated from amplification of reference gene primers within the assay. To quantify the absolute abundance of each unique TCRbeta CDR3 rearrangement, sequence reads were collapsed and filtered. Productive Simpson clonality was computed per sample as the square root of Simpson's diversity index over productive rearrangements. Sourced from immuneACCESS, this table was stored by TCRdb with only in-frame sequences that have V and J called. A share of the clones is absent; for the studies checked, an unresolved V gene accounts for under half, and the remainder has no known explanation. The V and J calls and clone size were taken over from that table, and D and trimming were inferred from the DNA. The sample table records roughly 100,000 clones; approximately 86% of these occur just once. Of the sample, less than 4.5% falls within the top ten clones.

V and J are truncated by 5 bases and 8 bases respectively, leaving an intervening sequence of 15 bases. Reading from cysteine to phenylalanine, the CDR3 counts 13 amino acids. The kept DNA is CDR3 alone, 39 bases in frame from the first base. CDR1 and CDR2 were assigned from the germline V gene (reference sequence) as LNHDA and SQIVND. The data were obtained in a study of blood T cell repertoires in COVID-19 (dated by TCRdb to 2020 to 2022). At the level of the whole study: Samples covering the acute and convalescent phases of COVID-19 were provided by collaborators in the United States, Italy and Spain. The prospective study material was composed of cDNA or gDNA derived from T cells, B-cell-depleted T cells, or PBMCs. Subjects who had been exposed to COVID-19, were actively infected with it, or had recovered from it provided the deeply sampled blood TCRbeta repertoires that made up the dataset. The repertoires were released in a freely available public database intended as a resource for research on the immune response to SARS-CoV-2. Samples were obtained from the ongoing ImmuneRACE study (first 160 participants) and from 1,200 or so subjects provided by 6 global collaborators. Nearly every sample came with metadata listing a de-identified subject ID, COVID-19 status, age in years and sex. Where HLA class I and class II types were available, the types were taken from metadata supplied by the sample provider, not from assay-based typing. Study-wide conclusions, independent of this receptor: The quantity of clinical and demographic metadata differed by source and by participant and was supplied without curation.

Whole blood was collected in K2EDTA tubes by collaborating institutions according to the institutions' own protocols. For TCRbeta analysis, collaborators shipped samples as frozen whole blood, isolated PBMCs, or DNA extracted from either of those sample types. The receptor comes from a human donor in a cohort sampled during active COVID-19. The sequence joins TRBV19 to TRBJ1-2; TRBD1 is a possible D gene, resting on 5 matching bases. Sequenced sample: peripheral blood. The DNA sequence is TGTGCCAGTAGTCCCGACAGAGAAATAGGCTACACCTTC. It translates to CASSPDREIGYTF.